The clone carrying this T cell receptor beta chain was seen repeatedly, ten times or more. This CDR3 has 13 residues. Trimming at V came to 2 bases and at J to 8 bases, leaving 4 bases not matched to a gene. Germline V gene sequence: CDR1 KGHDR, CDR2 SFDVKD. Genomic DNA acted as the template from which TCR beta VDJ combination and CDR3 sequence profiling were carried out. One entry per CDR3 protein, called by TCRdb with MiXCR from the reads. The sample has 250,000 to 350,000 distinct CDR3 sequences, about 56% seen once. This sample was included in a study of CD8+CD57+ T cells in acquired aplastic anemia.

This sequence originates from a human donor with severe aplastic anemia or a healthy control (not recorded which). J is TRBJ1-1 and V is TRBV24-1, with TRBD1 matching 7 bases. The specimen sequenced was sorted CD4+, CD8+, or CD8+CD57+ T cells (not recorded which) from PBMCs. Here the CDR3 reads CATSDSTGTEAFF. DNA of the CDR3: TGTGCCACCAGTGATTCGACAGGGACCGAAGCTTTCTTT.